Sequencing of this T cell receptor (beta chain) was carried out in a study of vaccination effects on CD4 cells after COVID-19. On this clone: Its antigen is still unknown.

Only in-frame clones appear in the TCRdb table, and some are missing; sequencing was by immunoSEQ multiplex PCR. Of around 70,000 clones in the sample, more than 70% were seen once. Subsequent to a culture period of nine to ten days, CD4+ T cells were isolated. The CDR3 consists of 11 residues. The germline V gene has CDR1 SGHVS and CDR2 FNYEAQ. The V end was cut by 4 bases, the J end by 4 bases, with 4 bases between. This receptor was taken from a human donor who received a COVID-19 vaccine. This rearrangement joins TRBV7-6 to TRBJ2-5; D not certain. Material: CD4+ T cells from PBMCs cultured without peptide, obtained before COVID-19 vaccination. CDR3 region: CASSSGETQYF. DNA for the CDR3: TGTGCCAGCAGCTCGGGAGAGACCCAGTACTTC.